Listed here is a single T cell receptor beta chain. Antigen unknown. The data derive from a study of OX40 agonist ivuxolimab in advanced cancers. The CDR3 is 15 amino acids. The ends lost 1 base at V and 7 bases at J; junction bases unmatched: 7. Germline V gene sequence: CDR1 LNHDA, CDR2 SQIVND (reference sequence). The table came from immunoSEQ multiplex PCR; TCRdb's copy has only in-frame clones and leaves some out. The sample has about 65,000 clones, roughly 87% seen once; the top ten hold approximately 0.39%. Whole-study results and caveats: Antigen specificity remained undetermined for the expanded peripheral T cells.

This clonotype was sampled from an adult with an advanced solid tumor such as melanoma, head and neck, liver or kidney cancer. The rearrangement joins TRBV19 to TRBJ2-1; 7 bases align to TRBD1. Sequenced here: CD4+ or CD8+ T cells sorted from blood, sampled in a trial of the OX40 agonist ivuxolimab. CDR3 DNA: TGTGCCAGTAGTATAGTCGACAGGGTACGGAATGAGCAGTTCTTC. As protein: CASSIVDRVRNEQFF. Filled out from reference TRBV19 and TRBJ2-1, the complete variable domain reads DGGITQSPKYLFRKEGQNVTLSCEQNLNHDAMYWYRQDPGQGLRLIYYSQIVNDFQKGDIAEGYSVSREKKESFPLTVTSAQKNPTAFYLCASSIVDRVRNEQFFGPGTRLTVL.